This is a list of T cell receptor beta chains from one sample in a study of blood T cell repertoires in COVID-19. Generated by immunoSEQ multiplex PCR, the TCRdb table keeps only in-frame clones and is missing some. The sample has under 250,000 clones; approximately 80% are singletons. The material sequenced was PBMCs or T cells enriched from blood (not recorded which). These TCRs come from a man under 40 with acute COVID-19. CDR3s include the opening cysteine and the closing phenylalanine or tryptophan. The D gene is left open where the match is weak. Clone size is given for some rows only: seen once, a few or many times, or a class if the clone is expanded.

TRBD1	few	TRBV11-1	TRBJ1-1	CASSPGQFMNTEAFF	TGTGCCAGCAGCCCGGGACAGTTTATGAACACTGAAGCTTTCTTT
.	.	TRBV28	TRBJ1-6	CASSSFSSPLHF	TGTGCCAGCAGTTCTTTTTCGTCACCCCTCCACTTT
TRBD1	.	TRBV27	TRBJ2-7	CASSQGQAYEQYF	TGTGCCAGCAGTCAGGGACAGGCCTACGAGCAGTACTTC
.	.	TRBV11-2	TRBJ2-7	CASSLDQGGVRDF	TGTGCCAGCAGCTTAGATCAGGGGGGAGTCAGAGATTTC
.	.	TRBV27	TRBJ1-5	CASSSHSFNQPQHF	TGTGCCAGCAGTTCCCACAGTTTCAATCAGCCCCAGCATTTT
TRBD2	.	TRBV9	TRBJ2-1	CASSVTRTSGGNEQFF	TGTGCCAGCAGCGTAACAAGAACTAGCGGGGGAAATGAGCAGTTCTTC
.	once	TRBV29-1	TRBJ1-4	CSAPGVGEKLFF	TGCAGCGCACCAGGGGTAGGCGAAAAACTGTTTTTT
.	once	TRBV5-1	TRBJ2-3	CASSGQASTDTQYF	TGCGCCAGTTCCGGACAAGCCAGCACAGATACGCAGTATTTT
.	.	TRBV7-9	TRBJ1-2	CASSFQGHHGYTF	TGTGCCAGCAGCTTTCAAGGACACCATGGCTACACCTTC
.	.	TRBV9	TRBJ2-5	CASSAEVTAAQYF	TGTGCCAGCAGCGCAGAGGTGACCGCGGCCCAGTACTTC
.	.	TRBV5-1	TRBJ2-2	CASSLRAGLTGGELFF	TGCGCCAGCAGCTTGAGGGCAGGGCTAACAGGCGGGGAGCTGTTTTTT
.	.	TRBV25-1	TRBJ1-1	CASRAGGHGTEAFF	TGTGCCAGCAGGGCGGGGGGGCATGGCACTGAAGCTTTCTTT
.	.	TRBV7-6	TRBJ1-3	CASSLGTGGSGNTIYF	TGTGCCAGCAGCTTAGGGACCGGGGGGTCTGGAAACACCATATATTTT
.	.	TRBV4-2	TRBJ2-7	CASSQDLGTYYEQYF	TGTGCCAGCAGCCAAGATCTAGGGACTTACTACGAGCAGTACTTC
TRBD2	.	TRBV6-5	TRBJ2-5	CASVRGGPQETQYF	TGTGCCAGCGTGCGGGGGGGCCCCCAAGAGACCCAGTACTTC
TRBD1	.	TRBV30	TRBJ1-1	CAWSVQGAYTEAFF	TGTGCCTGGAGTGTACAGGGGGCATACACTGAAGCTTTCTTT
.	.	TRBV6-2/TRBV6-3	TRBJ2-3	CASSFSRGGSYF	TGTGCCAGCAGCTTTAGCCGGGGAGGTTCATATTTT
.	.	TRBV29-1	TRBJ1-1	CSVEDRAGPNTEAFF	TGCAGCGTTGAAGATCGGGCGGGACCGAACACTGAAGCTTTCTTT
.	.	TRBV5-6	TRBJ1-1	CASSFRQFPTEAFF	TGTGCCAGCAGCTTCCGACAGTTCCCCACTGAAGCTTTCTTT
TRBD1	.	TRBV18	TRBJ2-2	CASFLRGQTGELFF	TGTGCCAGCTTCCTCAGGGGGCAAACCGGGGAGCTGTTTTTT
.	.	TRBV9	TRBJ2-6	CASSLGAGGANVLTF	TGTGCCAGCAGCCTAGGCGCGGGGGGGGCCAACGTCCTGACTTTC
.	once	TRBV27	TRBJ1-4	CATAGSKTKLFF	TGTGCCACCGCCGGGAGCAAGACAAAACTGTTTTTT
.	few	TRBV10-2	TRBJ1-1	CASSGSGNTEAFF	TGCGCCAGCAGTGGTTCGGGGAACACTGAAGCTTTCTTT
TRBD1	.	TRBV2	TRBJ2-3	CATRTGGTDTQYF	TGTGCCACTCGGACAGGGGGCACAGATACGCAGTATTTT
.	.	TRBV5-1	TRBJ1-2	CASSSPGTYGYTF	TGCGCCAGCAGCTCGCCGGGAACCTATGGCTACACCTTC
.	.	TRBV30	TRBJ1-6	CAWSVRGGQNSPLHF	TGTGCCTGGAGTGTAAGGGGGGGGCAGAATTCACCCCTCCACTTT
.	few	TRBV5-1	TRBJ1-4	CASSLAVGQTNEKLFF	TGCGCCAGCAGCTTGGCCGTTGGACAGACTAATGAAAAACTGTTTTTT
.	few	TRBV2	TRBJ1-1	CASSHRELGPQGTEAFF	TGTGCCAGCAGTCACAGGGAGTTGGGTCCCCAGGGGACTGAAGCTTTCTTT
TRBD1	.	TRBV19	TRBJ1-1	CASRGDSQNTEAFF	TGTGCCAGTAGGGGGGACAGTCAGAACACTGAAGCTTTCTTT
.	few	TRBV24-1	TRBJ1-6	CATSDLEGHLHALRSPLHF	TGTGCCACCAGTGATCTTGAGGGACATTTGCATGCCCTCAGATCACCCCTCCACTTT
TRBD1	.	TRBV13	TRBJ1-2	CASSIGQGWHGYTF	TGTGCCAGCAGCATCGGACAGGGGTGGCATGGCTACACCTTC
TRBD2	.	TRBV7-3	TRBJ2-1	CASSQGGYNEQFF	TGTGCCAGCAGCCAGGGAGGGTACAATGAGCAGTTCTTC
.	once	TRBV19	TRBJ1-1	CASRVGRDWETEAFF	TGTGCCAGTAGAGTGGGCCGGGACTGGGAAACTGAAGCTTTCTTT
.	.	TRBV2	TRBJ2-7	CASRTGLNYEQYF	TGTGCCAGCAGGACGGGACTCAACTACGAGCAGTACTTC
.	.	TRBV27	TRBJ1-5	CASSVQGSNQPQHF	TGTGCCAGCAGCGTGCAGGGGAGCAATCAGCCCCAGCATTTT
TRBD1	once	TRBV27	TRBJ2-5	CASRSSGQPNQETQYF	TGTGCCAGCAGATCGTCGGGACAGCCGAACCAAGAGACCCAGTACTTC
TRBD2	.	TRBV2	TRBJ2-5	CASSEAWGGETQYF	TGTGCCAGCAGTGAAGCTTGGGGGGGTGAGACCCAGTACTTC
TRBD2	.	TRBV7-3	TRBJ2-3	CASSLKTSGPTQGTQYF	TGTGCCAGCAGCTTAAAGACTAGCGGGCCAACCCAGGGTACGCAGTATTTT
.	many	TRBV28	TRBJ1-5	CASNPHIGSNQPQHF	TGTGCCAGCAACCCCCACATTGGTAGCAATCAGCCCCAGCATTTT
TRBD2	medium-sized	TRBV28	TRBJ2-1	CASSLEYLAGSFGNEQFF	TGTGCCAGCAGTTTAGAGTACCTAGCGGGGTCCTTCGGCAATGAGCAGTTCTTC
TRBD1	.	TRBV3-1/TRBV3-2	TRBJ2-2	CASSLDRGKTGELFF	TGTGCCAGCAGCTTGGACAGGGGTAAAACCGGGGAGCTGTTTTTT
.	.	TRBV5-1	TRBJ1-6	CASSLSGSGGSPLHF	TGCGCCAGCAGCTTGTCTGGTTCCGGCGGTTCACCCCTCCACTTT
.	.	TRBV28	TRBJ1-2	CASSFRWGYTF	TGTGCCAGCAGTTTCAGGTGGGGCTACACCTTC
.	.	TRBV9	TRBJ2-5	CASSKGYRETQYF	TGTGCCAGCAGCAAGGGGTACCGGGAGACCCAGTACTTC
.	.	TRBV6-5	TRBJ1-2	CASTPLGGGYTF	TGTGCCAGCACTCCCCTCGGGGGTGGCTACACCTTC
.	.	TRBV5-6	TRBJ1-4	CASSFPERGPNEKLFF	TGTGCCAGCAGCTTCCCTGAAAGGGGCCCTAATGAAAAACTGTTTTTT
.	.	TRBV18	TRBJ2-1	CASSPPIVGNEQFF	TGTGCCAGCTCACCCCCAATAGTTGGCAATGAGCAGTTCTTC